Listed here are 4 T cell receptor beta chains from one sample, sequenced in a study of OX40 agonist ivuxolimab in advanced cancers. The assay was immunoSEQ multiplex PCR, and TCRdb's table has in-frame clones only and misses some. The sample has over 25,000 clones; more than 60% are singletons. The sample here was CD4+ or CD8+ T cells sorted from blood, taken in a trial of the OX40 agonist ivuxolimab. These receptors came from an adult with an advanced solid tumor such as melanoma, head and neck, liver or kidney cancer.

This clone was recorded a few times. The chain is built from TRBV5-4 and TRBJ2-3; 11 positions agree with TRBD2. Unmatched junction bases numbered 11, after V lost 4 bases and J lost 4 bases. The CDR3 covers 17 residues. CDR1 and CDR2 from the germline V gene are SGHNT and YYREEE (reference sequence). The CDR3 protein is CASSSARLAGGADTQYF. Written as DNA, the CDR3 is TGTGCCAGCAGCAGTGCGCGGCTAGCGGGGGGCGCAGATACGCAGTATTTT. The variable domain in full, completed from reference TRBV5-4 and TRBJ2-3, reads ETGVTQSPTHLIKTRGQQVTLRCSSQSGHNTVSWYQQALGQGPQFIFQYYREEENGRGNFPPRFSGLQFPNYSSELNVNALELDDSALYLCASSSARLAGGADTQYFGPGTRLTVL.

In this sample, this clone turned up a few times. The V call is TRBV9, the J call TRBJ2-7; 7 nucleotides agree with TRBD1. J was trimmed by 5 bases and V by 3 bases; bases with no gene match: 5. Germline loops: CDR1 SGDLS, CDR2 YYNGEE. CDR3 length: 13 amino acids. DNA of the CDR3: TGTGCCAGCAGCGATGACGGACAGGACGAGCAGTACTTC. Translation gives CASSDDGQDEQYF.

The V gene is TRBV28, the J gene TRBJ2-1, with D hard to call. Looked up from germline, CDR1 is MDHEN and CDR2 is SYDVKM. Trimming left V 7 bases short and J 10 bases short, with 14 bases between. This CDR3 is built from 12 residues. CDR3 bases: TGTGCCAGCAACGAAGTCGACGGCGAGCAGTTCTTC. It yields the protein CASNEVDGEQFF.

The table lists this clone with a few counts. This rearrangement joins TRBV7-9 to TRBJ1-2; D gene ambiguous. This CDR3 has 15 residues. V lost 4 bases and J lost 2, with 14 bases in between. Germline V CDR1 and CDR2: SEHNR, FQNEAQ (reference sequence). The CDR3 region has the DNA TGTGCCAGCAGCTCCTTGGCGGGCTTAAACTATGGCTACACCTTC. This encodes CASSSLAGLNYGYTF.